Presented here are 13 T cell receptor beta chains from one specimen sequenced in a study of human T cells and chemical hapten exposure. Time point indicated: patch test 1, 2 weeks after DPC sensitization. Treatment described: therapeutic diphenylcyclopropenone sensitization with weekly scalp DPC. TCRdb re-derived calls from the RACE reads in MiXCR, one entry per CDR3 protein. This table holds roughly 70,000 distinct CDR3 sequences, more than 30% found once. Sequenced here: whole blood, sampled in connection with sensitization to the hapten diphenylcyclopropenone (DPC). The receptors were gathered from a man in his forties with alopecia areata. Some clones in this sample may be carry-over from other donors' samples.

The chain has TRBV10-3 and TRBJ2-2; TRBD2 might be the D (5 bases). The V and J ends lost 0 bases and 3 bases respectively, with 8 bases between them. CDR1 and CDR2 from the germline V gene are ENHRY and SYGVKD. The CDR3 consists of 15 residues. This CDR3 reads CAISESMDYTGELFF. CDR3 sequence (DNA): TGTGCCATCAGTGAGTCCATGGACTACACCGGGGAGCTGTTTTTT.

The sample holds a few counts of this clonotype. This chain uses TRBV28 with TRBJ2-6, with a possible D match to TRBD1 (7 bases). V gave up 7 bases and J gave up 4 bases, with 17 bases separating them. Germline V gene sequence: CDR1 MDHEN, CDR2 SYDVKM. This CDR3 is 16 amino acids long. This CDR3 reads CASTRGRGVGANVLTF. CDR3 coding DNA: TGTGCCAGCACCCGCGGCAGGGGGGTAGGGGCCAACGTCCTGACTTTC.

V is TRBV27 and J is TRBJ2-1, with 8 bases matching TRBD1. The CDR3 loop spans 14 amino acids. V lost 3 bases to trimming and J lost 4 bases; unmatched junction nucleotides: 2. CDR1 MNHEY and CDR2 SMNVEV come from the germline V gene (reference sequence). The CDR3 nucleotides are TGTGCCAGCAGTTTTCAGGGGGCTTACAATGAGCAGTTCTTC. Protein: CASSFQGAYNEQFF.

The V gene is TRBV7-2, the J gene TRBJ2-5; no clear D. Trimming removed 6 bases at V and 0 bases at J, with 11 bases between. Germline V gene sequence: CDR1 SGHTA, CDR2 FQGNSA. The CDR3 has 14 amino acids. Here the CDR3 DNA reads TGTGCCAGCAGTCGCGACGCTAACCAAGAGACCCAGTACTTC. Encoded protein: CASSRDANQETQYF.

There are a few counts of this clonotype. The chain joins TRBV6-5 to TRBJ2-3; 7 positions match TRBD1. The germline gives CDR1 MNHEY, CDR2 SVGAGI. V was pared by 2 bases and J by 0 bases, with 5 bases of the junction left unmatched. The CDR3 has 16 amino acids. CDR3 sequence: CASSYRGQTSTDTQYF. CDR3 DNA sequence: TGTGCCAGCAGTTACAGGGGACAGACTAGCACAGATACGCAGTATTTT.

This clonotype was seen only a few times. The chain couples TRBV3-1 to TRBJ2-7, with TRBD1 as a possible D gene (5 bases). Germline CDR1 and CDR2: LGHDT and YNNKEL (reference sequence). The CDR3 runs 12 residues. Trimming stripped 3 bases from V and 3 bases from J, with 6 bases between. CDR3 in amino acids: CASSQTDYEQYF. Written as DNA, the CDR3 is TGTGCCAGCAGCCAGACAGACTACGAGCAGTACTTC.

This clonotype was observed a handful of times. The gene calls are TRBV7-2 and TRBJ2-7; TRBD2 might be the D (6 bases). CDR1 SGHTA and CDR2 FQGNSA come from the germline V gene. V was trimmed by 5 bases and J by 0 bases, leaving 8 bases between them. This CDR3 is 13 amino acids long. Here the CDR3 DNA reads TGTGCCAGCAGCCTGGGACTCTCCTACGAGCAGTACTTC. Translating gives CASSLGLSYEQYF.

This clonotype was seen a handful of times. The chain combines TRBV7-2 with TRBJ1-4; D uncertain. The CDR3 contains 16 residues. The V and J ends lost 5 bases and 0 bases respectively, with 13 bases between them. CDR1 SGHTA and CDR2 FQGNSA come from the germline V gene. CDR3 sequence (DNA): TGTGCCAGCAGCCCCGGTGGAGGTGCAACTAATGAAAAACTGTTTTTT. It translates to CASSPGGGATNEKLFF.

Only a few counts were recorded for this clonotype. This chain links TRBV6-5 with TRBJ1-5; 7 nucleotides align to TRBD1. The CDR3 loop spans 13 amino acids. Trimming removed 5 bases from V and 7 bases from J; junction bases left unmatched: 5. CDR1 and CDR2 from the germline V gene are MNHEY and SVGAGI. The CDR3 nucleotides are TGTGCCAGCAGTCGACAGGGACACCAGCCCCAGCATTTT. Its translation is CASSRQGHQPQHF.

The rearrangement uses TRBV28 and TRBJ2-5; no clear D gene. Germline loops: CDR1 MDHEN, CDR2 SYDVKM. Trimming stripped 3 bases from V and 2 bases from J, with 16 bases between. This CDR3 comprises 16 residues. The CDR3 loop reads CASSLGRIIGQETQYF. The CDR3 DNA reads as TGTGCCAGCAGTTTGGGAAGAATAATAGGGCAAGAGACCCAGTACTTC. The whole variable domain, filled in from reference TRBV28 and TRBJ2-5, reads DVKVTQSSRYLVKRTGEKVFLECVQDMDHENMFWYRQDPGLGLRLIYFSYDVKMKEKGDIPEGYSVSREKKERFSLILESASTNQTSMYLCASSLGRIIGQETQYFGPGTRLLVL.

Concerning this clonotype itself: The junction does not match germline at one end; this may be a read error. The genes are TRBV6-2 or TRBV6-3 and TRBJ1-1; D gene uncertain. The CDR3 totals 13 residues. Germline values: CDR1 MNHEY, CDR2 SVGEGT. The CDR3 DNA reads TGTGCCAGCAGTCCCCCCTTGAACACTGAAACTTTCTTT. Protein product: CASSPPLNTETFF.

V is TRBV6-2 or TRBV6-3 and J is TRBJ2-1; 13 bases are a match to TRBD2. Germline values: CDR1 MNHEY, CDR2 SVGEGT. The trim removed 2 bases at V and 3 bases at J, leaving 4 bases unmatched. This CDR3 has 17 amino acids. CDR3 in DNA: TGTGCCAGCAGTTACAACCGACTAGCGGGAGGCTACAATGAGCAGTTCTTC. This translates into CASSYNRLAGGYNEQFF.

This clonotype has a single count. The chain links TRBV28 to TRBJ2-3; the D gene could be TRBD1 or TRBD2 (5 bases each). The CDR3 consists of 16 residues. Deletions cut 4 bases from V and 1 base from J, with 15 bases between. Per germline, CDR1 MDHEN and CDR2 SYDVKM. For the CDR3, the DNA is TGTGCCAGCAGTTCCCCACGGGACCAACGCACAGATACGCAGTATTTT. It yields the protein CASSSPRDQRTDTQYF.